This T cell receptor (beta chain) was recovered during a study of cytotoxic CD8 clonotypes in ibrutinib-treated CLL. Whole-study context: Partial responders approximately 25, complete 2; roughly 12 progressed and 14 stayed in remission by median roughly 70 months. Broader study findings: Baseline clonality was higher than in age-matched healthy donors and moved in step with circulating CD8+ T-cell counts.

Some clones are missing from TCRdb's copy, which holds only in-frame ones; the method was immunoSEQ multiplex PCR. The sample has approximately 32,000 clones; 49% are singletons. Germline assignment: CDR1 SGHTA and CDR2 FQGNSA. V trimming: 5 bases; J trimming: 0 bases; junction bases outside the gene matches: 2. The CDR3 has 14 residues. On this clone: Its antigen remains unidentified.

Here the sequenced sample was PBMCs, taken before ibrutinib treatment. The chain is built from TRBV7-2 and TRBJ2-3, with 7 bases aligning to TRBD2. The clonotype originates from a human donor with chronic lymphocytic leukemia. The CDR3 bases are TGTGCCAGCAGCACGGGAGGAAGCACAGATACGCAGTATTTT. Translating gives CASSTGGSTDTQYF.